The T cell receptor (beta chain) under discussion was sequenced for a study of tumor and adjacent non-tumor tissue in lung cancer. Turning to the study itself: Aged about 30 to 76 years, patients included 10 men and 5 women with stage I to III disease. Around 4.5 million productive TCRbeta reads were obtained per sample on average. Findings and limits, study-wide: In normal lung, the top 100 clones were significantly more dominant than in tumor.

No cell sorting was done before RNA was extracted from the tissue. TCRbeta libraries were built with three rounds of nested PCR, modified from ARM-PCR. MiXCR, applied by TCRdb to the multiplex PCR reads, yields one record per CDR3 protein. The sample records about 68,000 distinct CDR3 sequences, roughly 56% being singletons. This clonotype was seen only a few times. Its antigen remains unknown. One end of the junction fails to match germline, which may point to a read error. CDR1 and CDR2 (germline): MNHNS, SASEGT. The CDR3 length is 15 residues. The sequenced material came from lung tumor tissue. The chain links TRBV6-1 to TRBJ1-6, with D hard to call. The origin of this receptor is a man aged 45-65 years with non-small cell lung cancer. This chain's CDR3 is CASDQQSSYNPPLHF. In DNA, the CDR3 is TGTGCCAGCGACCAACAGAGCTCCTATAATCCACCCCTCCACTTT.